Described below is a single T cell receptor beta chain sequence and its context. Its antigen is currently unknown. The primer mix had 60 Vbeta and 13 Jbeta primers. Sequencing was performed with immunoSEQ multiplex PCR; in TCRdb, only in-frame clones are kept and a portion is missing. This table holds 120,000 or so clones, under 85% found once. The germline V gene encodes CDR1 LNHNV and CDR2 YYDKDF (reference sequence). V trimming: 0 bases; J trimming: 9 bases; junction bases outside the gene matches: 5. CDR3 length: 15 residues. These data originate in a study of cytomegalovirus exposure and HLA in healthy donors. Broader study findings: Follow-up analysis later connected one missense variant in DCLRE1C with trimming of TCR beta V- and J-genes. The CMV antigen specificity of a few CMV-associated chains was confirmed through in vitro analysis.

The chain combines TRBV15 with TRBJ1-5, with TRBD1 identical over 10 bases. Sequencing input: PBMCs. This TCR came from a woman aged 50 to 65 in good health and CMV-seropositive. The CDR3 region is CATSRDRGQGTPQHF. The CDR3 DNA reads TGTGCCACCAGCAGAGATAGGGGACAGGGGACGCCCCAGCATTTT. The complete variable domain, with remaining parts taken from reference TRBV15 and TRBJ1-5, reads DAMVIQNPRYQVTQFGKPVTLSCSQTLNHNVMYWYQQKSSQAPKLLFHYYDKDFNNEADTPDNFQSRRPNTSFCFLDIRSPGLGDTAMYLCATSRDRGQGTPQHFGDGTRLSIL.